The source of this T cell receptor beta chain is a study of T-cell reconstitution after alpha-beta-depleted transplantation in children. Unique molecular identifiers were built into the TCRbeta library. TCRdb reanalysed the PCR reads using MiXCR and keeps one entry per CDR3 protein. The table has some 520,000 distinct CDR3 sequences, about 31% seen once. Sequencing was performed on PBMCs from the stem cell graft donor, taken from the stem cell graft. The source is a human donor who donated a stem cell graft to a child with aplastic anemia.

CDR3 DNA: TGTGCCAGCAGCCAAGATTGGAGCTCTGGGGCCAACGTCCTGACTTTC. It yields the protein CASSQDWSSGANVLTF. The J gene is TRBJ2-6, the V gene TRBV4-2; D not certain. The CDR3 is made up of 16 amino acids. V was shortened by 0 bases and J by 0 bases, with 6 bases between the two germline ends. Germline CDR1 LGHNA, CDR2 YNFKEQ.